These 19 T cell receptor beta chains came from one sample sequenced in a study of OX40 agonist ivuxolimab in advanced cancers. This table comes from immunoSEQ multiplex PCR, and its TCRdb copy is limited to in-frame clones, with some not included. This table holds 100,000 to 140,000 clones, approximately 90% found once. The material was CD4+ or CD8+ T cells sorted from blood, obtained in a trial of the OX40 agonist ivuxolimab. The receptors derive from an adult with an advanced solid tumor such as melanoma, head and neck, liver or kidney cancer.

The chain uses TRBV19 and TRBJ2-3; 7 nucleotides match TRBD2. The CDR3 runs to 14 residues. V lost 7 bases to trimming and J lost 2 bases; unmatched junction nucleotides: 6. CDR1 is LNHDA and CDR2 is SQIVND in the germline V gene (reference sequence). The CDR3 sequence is CASKEAGLTDTQYF. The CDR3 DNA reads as TGTGCCAGTAAGGAAGCGGGACTCACAGATACGCAGTATTTT.

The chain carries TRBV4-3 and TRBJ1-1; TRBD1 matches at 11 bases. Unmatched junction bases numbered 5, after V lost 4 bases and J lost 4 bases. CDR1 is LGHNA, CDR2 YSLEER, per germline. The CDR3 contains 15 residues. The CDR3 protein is CASSPGTGGLTEAFF. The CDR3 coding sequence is TGCGCCAGCAGCCCTGGGACAGGGGGTCTCACTGAAGCTTTCTTT.

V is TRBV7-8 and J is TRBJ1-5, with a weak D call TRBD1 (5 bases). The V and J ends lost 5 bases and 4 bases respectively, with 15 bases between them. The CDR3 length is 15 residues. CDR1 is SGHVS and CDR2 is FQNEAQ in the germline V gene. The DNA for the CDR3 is TGTGCCAGCAGCCATCCCGGGACTGAAAATCAGCCCCAGCATTTT. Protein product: CASSHPGTENQPQHF.

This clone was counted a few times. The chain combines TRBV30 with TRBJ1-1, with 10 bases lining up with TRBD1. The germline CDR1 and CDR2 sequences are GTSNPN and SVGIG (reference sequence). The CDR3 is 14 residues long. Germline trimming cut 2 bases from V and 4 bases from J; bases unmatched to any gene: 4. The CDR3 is CAWSRDRGSTEAFF. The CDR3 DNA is TGTGCCTGGAGTCGGGACAGGGGCAGCACTGAAGCTTTCTTT.

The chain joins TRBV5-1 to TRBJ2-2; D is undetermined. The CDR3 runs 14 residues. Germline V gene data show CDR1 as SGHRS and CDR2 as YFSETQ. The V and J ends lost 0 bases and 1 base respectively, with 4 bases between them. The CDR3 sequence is CASSLGQNTGELFF. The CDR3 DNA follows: TGCGCCAGCAGCTTGGGGCAGAACACCGGGGAGCTGTTTTTT.

This CDR3 reads CASSVRDRTYEQYF. In nucleotides, the CDR3 is TGTGCCAGCAGCGTACGGGACAGAACCTACGAGCAGTACTTC. J is TRBJ2-7 and V is TRBV9; 7 bases align to TRBD1. V gave up 1 base and J gave up 2 bases; unmatched junction bases: 3. The CDR3 length is 14 residues. Germline V gene data show CDR1 as SGDLS and CDR2 as YYNGEE.

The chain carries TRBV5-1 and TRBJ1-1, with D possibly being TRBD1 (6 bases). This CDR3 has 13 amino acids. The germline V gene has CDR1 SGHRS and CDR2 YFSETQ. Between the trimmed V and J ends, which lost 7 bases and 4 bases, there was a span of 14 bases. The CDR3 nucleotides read TGCGCCAGCGACCCAGGGGCTGGCACTGAAGCTTTCTTT. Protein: CASDPGAGTEAFF.

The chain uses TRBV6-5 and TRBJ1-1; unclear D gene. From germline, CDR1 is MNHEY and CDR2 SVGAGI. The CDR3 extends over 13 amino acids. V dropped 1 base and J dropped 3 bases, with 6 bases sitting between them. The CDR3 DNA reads TGTGCCAGCAGTTACTGGGAGGACACTGAAGCTTTCTTT. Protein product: CASSYWEDTEAFF.

Here the CDR3 DNA reads TGTGCCATCAGCAACAGGGAAGAAAACACTGAAGCTTTCTTT. Translating it yields CAISNREENTEAFF. The chain joins TRBV10-3 to TRBJ1-1; TRBD1 is a possible D gene (6 bases). The CDR3 runs to 14 residues. Trimming removed 6 bases at V and 2 bases at J, with 13 bases between. Germline CDR1 reads ENHRY; CDR2 reads SYGVKD.

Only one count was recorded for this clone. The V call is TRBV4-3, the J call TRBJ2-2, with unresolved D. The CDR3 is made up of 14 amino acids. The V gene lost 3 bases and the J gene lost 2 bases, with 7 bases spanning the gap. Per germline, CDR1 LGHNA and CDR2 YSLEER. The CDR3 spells CASSQMTNTGELFF. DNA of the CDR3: TGCGCCAGCAGCCAGATGACCAACACCGGGGAGCTGTTTTTT.

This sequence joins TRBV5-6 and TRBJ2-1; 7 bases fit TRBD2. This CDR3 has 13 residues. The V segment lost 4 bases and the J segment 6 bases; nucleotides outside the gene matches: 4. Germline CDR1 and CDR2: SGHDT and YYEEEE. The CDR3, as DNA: TGTGCCAGCAGCAGAGCGGGGACCAATGAGCAGTTCTTC. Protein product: CASSRAGTNEQFF. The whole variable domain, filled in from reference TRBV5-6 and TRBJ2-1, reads DAGVTQSPTHLIKTRGQQVTLRCSPKSGHDTVSWYQQALGQGPQFIFQYYEEEERQRGNFPDRFSGHQFPNYSSELNVNALLLGDSALYLCASSRAGTNEQFFGPGTRLTVL.

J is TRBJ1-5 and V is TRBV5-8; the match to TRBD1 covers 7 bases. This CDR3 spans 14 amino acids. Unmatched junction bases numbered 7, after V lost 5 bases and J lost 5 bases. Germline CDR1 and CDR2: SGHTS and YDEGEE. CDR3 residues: CASRKKQGDQPQHF. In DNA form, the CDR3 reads TGTGCCAGCAGAAAGAAGCAGGGGGATCAGCCCCAGCATTTT.

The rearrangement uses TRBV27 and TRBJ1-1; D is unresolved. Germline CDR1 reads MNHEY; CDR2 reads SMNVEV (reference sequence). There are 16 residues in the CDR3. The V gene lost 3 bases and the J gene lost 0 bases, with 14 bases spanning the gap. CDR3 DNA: TGTGCCAGCAGTTTGGTGGGAACACCTATGAACACTGAAGCTTTCTTT. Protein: CASSLVGTPMNTEAFF.

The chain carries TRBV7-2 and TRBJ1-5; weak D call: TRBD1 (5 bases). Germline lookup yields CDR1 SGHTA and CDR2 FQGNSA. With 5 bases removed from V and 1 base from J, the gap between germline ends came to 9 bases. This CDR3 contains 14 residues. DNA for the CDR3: TGTGCCAGCAGCGACCGGGACAGCAATCAGCCCCAGCATTTT. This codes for CASSDRDSNQPQHF.

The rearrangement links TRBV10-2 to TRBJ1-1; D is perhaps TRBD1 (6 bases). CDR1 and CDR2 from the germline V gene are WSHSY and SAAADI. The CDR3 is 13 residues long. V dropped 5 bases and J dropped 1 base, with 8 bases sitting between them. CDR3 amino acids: CASSSQGNTEAFF. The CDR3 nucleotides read TGCGCCAGCAGTTCACAGGGGAACACTGAAGCTTTCTTT.

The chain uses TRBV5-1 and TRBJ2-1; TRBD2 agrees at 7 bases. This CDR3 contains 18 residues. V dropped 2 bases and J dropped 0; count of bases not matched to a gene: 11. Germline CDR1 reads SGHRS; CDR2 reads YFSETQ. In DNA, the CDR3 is TGCGCCAGCAGCTTATCAGTCGGGACTATTCTCTCCTACAATGAGCAGTTCTTC. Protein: CASSLSVGTILSYNEQFF.

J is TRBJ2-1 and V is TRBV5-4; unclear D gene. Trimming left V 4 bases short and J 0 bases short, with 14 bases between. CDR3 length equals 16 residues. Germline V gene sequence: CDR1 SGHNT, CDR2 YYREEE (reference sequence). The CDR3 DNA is TGTGCCAGCAGCGGCAATAGCCCTAGCTCCTACAATGAGCAGTTCTTC. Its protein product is CASSGNSPSSYNEQFF.

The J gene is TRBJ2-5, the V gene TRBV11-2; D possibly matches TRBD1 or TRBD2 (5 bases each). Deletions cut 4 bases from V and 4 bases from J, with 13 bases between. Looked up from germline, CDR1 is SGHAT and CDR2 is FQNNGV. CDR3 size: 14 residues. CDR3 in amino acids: CASSSVTGRETQYF. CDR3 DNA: TGTGCCAGCAGCTCTGTCACGGGGCGAGAGACCCAGTACTTC.

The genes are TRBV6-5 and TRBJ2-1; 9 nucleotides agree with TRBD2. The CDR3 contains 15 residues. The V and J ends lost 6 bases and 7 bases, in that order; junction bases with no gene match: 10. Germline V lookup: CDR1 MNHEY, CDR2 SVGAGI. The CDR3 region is CASSSGGLAVNEQFF. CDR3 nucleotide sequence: TGTGCCAGCAGCTCCGGGGGACTAGCCGTTAATGAGCAGTTCTTC.